This T cell receptor (beta chain) is drawn from a study of technical replicates of blood from four donors. Germline loops: CDR1 SQVTM, CDR2 ANQGSEA. CDR3 size: 11 residues. With 3 bases clipped from V and 6 bases from J, the junction kept 2 bases outside the gene matches. Repertoires were generated with immunoSEQ multiplex PCR, while TCRdb's copy carries only in-frame clones and drops some. The sample records 68,000 or so clones, approximately 89% being singletons. The source material was PBMCs. J is TRBJ2-7 and V is TRBV29-1, with 7 bases matching TRBD1. This TCR came from a human donor in good health. Some clones in this sample may be carry-over from other donors' samples. This CDR3 reads CSVDRQGEQYF. For the CDR3, the DNA is TGCAGCGTTGATAGACAGGGCGAGCAGTACTTC.